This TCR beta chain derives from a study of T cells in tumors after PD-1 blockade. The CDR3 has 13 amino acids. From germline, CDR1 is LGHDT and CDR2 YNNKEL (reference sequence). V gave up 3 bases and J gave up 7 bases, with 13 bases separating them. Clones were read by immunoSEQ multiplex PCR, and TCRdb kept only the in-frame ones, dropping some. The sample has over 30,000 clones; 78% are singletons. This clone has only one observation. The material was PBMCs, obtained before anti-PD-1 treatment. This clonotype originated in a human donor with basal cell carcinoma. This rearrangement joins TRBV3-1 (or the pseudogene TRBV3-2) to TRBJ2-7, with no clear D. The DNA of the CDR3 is TGTGCCAGCAGCCAGACCCCTCGTCGGGAGCAGTACTTC. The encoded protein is CASSQTPRREQYF.